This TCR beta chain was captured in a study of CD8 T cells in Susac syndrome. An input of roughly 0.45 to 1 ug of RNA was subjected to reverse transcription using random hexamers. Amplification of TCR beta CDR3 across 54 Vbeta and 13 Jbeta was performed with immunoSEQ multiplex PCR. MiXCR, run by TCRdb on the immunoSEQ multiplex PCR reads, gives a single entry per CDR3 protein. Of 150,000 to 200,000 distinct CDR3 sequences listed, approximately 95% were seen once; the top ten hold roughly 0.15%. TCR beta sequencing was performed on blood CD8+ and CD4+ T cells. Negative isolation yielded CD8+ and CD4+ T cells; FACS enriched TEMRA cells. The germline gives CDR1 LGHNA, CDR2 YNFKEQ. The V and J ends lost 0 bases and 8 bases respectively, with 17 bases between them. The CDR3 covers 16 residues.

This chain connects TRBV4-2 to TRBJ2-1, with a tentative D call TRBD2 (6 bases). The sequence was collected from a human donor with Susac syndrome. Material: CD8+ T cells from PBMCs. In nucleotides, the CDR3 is TGTGCCAGCAGCCAAGATCTAGGGACTTCGGCCGATGAGCAGTTCTTC. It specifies CASSQDLGTSADEQFF.